Below, one T cell receptor (beta chain) is given with its context. The antigen remains undetermined. This record comes from a study of cytomegalovirus exposure and HLA in healthy donors. V lost 7 bases and J 0 bases, leaving 7 bases between the germline ends. The CDR3 is 12 amino acids. Germline V gene lookup returns CDR1 SGHRS and CDR2 YFSETQ. Study conclusions and caveats: In a later analysis, a missense DCLRE1C variant was linked to TCR beta V- and J-gene trimming. Productive rates of about 87% or about 30% were seen for most TCR beta V segments in an earlier analysis.

Healthy bone marrow donors supplied every sample. PCR involved 60 Vbeta and 13 Jbeta primers. The data were produced by immunoSEQ multiplex PCR, yet TCRdb's version contains in-frame clones alone and is incomplete. The profile shows fewer than 200,000 clones, roughly 82% of them singletons. Specimen: PBMCs. The chain employs TRBV5-1 and TRBJ1-1; D unclear. The TCR was taken from a man in his fifties or sixties in good health and CMV-seropositive. CDR3 nucleotide sequence: TGCGCCAGCCGGGAGTTGAACACTGAAGCTTTCTTT. Translating gives CASRELNTEAFF.